This T cell receptor beta chain was retrieved from a study of T cell responses to AZD1222 COVID-19 vaccine. Libraries were prepared by immunoSEQ multiplex PCR; TCRdb keeps only in-frame clonotypes and omits some of them. The repertoire holds roughly 120,000 clones, with 80% to 95% as singletons. Specimen: peripheral blood, collected 28 days after the second AZD1222 dose. This sequence originates from an adult who received the AZD1222 COVID-19 vaccine.

This CDR3 is CASSLNRAGGRADTQYF. The CDR3 DNA reads TGTGCCAGCAGTTTAAACCGGGCGGGGGGCAGGGCAGATACGCAGTATTTT. The chain couples TRBV27 to TRBJ2-3, with 8 bases that match TRBD2. CDR1 is MNHEY, CDR2 SMNVEV, per germline (reference sequence). Germline trimming cut 2 bases from V and 4 bases from J; bases unmatched to any gene: 11. The CDR3 is 17 residues long.